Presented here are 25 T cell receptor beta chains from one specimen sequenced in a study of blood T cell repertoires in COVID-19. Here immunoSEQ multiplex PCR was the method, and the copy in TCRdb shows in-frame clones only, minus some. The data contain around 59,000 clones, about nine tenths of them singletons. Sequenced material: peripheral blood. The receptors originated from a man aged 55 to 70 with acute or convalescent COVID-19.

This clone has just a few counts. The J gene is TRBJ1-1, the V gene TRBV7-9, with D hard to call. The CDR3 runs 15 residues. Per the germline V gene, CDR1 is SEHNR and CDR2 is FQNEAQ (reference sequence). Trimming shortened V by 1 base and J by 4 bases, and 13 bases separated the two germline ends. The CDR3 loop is CASSLGLSGFTEAFF. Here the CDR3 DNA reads TGTGCCAGCAGCTTAGGATTGTCGGGGTTCACTGAAGCTTTCTTT.

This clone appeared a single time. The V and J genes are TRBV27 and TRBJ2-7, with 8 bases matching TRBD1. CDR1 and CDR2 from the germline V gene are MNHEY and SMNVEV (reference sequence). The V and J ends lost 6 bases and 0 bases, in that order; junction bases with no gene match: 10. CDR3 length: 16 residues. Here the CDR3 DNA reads TGTGCCAGCAGCCTTCGGGACAGGCCGATCTCCTACGAGCAGTACTTC. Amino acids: CASSLRDRPISYEQYF.

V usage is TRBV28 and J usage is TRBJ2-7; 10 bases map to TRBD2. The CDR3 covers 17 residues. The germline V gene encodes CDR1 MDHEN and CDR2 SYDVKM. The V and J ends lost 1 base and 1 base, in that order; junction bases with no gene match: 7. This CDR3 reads CASSLSFLAGESYEQYF. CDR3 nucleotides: TGTGCCAGCAGTTTATCTTTTCTAGCGGGAGAATCCTACGAGCAGTACTTC. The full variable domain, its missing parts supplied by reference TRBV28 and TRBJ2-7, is DVKVTQSSRYLVKRTGEKVFLECVQDMDHENMFWYRQDPGLGLRLIYFSYDVKMKEKGDIPEGYSVSREKKERFSLILESASTNQTSMYLCASSLSFLAGESYEQYFGPGTRLTVT.

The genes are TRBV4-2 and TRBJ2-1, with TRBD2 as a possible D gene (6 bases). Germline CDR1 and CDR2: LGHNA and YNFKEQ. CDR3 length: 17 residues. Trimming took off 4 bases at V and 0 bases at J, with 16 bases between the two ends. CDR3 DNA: TGTGCCAGCAGCCTGTTAGCGGCCTCGAGCTCCTACAATGAGCAGTTCTTC. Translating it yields CASSLLAASSSYNEQFF.

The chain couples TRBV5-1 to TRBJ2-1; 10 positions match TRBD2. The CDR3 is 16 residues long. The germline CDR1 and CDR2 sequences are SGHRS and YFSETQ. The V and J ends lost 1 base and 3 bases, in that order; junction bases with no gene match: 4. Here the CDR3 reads CASSLPSGSIYNEQFF. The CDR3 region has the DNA TGCGCCAGCAGCTTGCCTAGCGGGAGTATCTACAATGAGCAGTTCTTC. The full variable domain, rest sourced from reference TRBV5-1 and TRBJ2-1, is KAGVTQTPRYLIKTRGQQVTLSCSPISGHRSVSWYQQTPGQGLQFLFEYFSETQRNKGNFPGRFSGRQFSNSRSEMNVSTLELGDSALYLCASSLPSGSIYNEQFFGPGTRLTVL.

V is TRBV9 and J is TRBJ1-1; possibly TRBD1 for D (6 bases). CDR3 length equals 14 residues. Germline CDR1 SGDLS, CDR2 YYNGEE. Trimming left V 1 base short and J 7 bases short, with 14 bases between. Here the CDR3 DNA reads TGTGCCAGCAGCGTACAACAGGGCATCGGTGAAGCTTTCTTT. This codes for CASSVQQGIGEAFF. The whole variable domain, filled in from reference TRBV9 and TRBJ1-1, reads DSGVTQTPKHLITATGQRVTLRCSPRSGDLSVYWYQQSLDQGLQFLIQYYNGEERAKGNILERFSAQQFPDLHSELNLSSLELGDSALYFCASSVQQGIGEAFFGQGTRLTVV.

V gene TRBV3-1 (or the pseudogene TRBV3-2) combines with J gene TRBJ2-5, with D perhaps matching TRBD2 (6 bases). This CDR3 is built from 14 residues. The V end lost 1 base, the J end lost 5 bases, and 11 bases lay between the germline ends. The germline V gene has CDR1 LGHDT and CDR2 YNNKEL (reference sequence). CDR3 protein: CASSQVGGGETQYF. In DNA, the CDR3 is TGTGCCAGCAGCCAAGTGGGAGGCGGGGAGACCCAGTACTTC.

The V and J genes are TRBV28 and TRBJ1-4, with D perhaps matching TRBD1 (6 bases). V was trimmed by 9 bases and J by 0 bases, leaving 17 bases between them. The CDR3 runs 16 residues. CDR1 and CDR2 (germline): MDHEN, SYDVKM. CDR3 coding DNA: TGTGCCAGTAGCAGAGGGGAGGGGGCAACTAATGAAAAACTGTTTTTT. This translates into CASSRGEGATNEKLFF. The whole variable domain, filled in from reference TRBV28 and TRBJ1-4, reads DVKVTQSSRYLVKRTGEKVFLECVQDMDHENMFWYRQDPGLGLRLIYFSYDVKMKEKGDIPEGYSVSREKKERFSLILESASTNQTSMYLCASSRGEGATNEKLFFGSGTQLSVL.

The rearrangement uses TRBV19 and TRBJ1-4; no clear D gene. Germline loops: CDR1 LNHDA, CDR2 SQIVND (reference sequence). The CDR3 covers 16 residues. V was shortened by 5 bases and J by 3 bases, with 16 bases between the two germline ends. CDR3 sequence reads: CASSLSFDTPNEKLFF. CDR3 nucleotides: TGTGCCAGTAGTTTATCGTTCGACACACCTAATGAAAAACTGTTTTTT.

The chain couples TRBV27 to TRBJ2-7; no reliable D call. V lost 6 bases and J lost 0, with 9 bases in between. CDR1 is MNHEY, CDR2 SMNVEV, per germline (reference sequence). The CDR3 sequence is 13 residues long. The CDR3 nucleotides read TGTGCCAGCAGAAAGCCTGGCTCCTACGAGCAGTACTTC. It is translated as CASRKPGSYEQYF.

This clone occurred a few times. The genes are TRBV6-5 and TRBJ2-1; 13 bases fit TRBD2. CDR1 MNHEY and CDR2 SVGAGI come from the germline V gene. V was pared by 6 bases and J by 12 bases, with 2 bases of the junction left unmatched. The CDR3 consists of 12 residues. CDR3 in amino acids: CASSRLAGGQFF. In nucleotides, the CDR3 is TGTGCCAGCAGCCGACTAGCGGGAGGGCAGTTCTTC.

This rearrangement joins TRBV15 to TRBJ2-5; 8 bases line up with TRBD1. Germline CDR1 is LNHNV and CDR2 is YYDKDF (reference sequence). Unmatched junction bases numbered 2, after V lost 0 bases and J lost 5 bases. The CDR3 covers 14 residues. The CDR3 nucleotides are TGTGCCACCAGCAGAGACAGGGGGCCTGAGACCCAGTACTTC. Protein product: CATSRDRGPETQYF.

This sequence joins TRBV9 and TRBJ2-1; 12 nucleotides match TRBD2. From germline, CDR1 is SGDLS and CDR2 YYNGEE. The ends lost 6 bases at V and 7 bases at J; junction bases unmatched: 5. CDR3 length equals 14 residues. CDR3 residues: CASTVTSGRNEQFF. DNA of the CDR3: TGTGCCAGCACGGTAACTAGCGGGAGGAATGAGCAGTTCTTC.

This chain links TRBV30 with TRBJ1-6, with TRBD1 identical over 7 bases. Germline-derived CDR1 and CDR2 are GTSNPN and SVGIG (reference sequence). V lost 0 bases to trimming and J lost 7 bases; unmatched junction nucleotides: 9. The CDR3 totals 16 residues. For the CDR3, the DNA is TGTGCCTGGAGTGTACATGGGACAGACTACAATTCACCCCTCCACTTT. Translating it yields CAWSVHGTDYNSPLHF.

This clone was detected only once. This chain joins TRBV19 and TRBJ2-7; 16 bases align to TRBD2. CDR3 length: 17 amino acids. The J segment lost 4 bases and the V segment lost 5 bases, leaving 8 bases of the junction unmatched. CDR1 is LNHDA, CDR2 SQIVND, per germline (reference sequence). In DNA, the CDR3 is TGTGCCAGTAGTTCCGGGACTAGCGGGAGGGCCGCGTACGAGCAGTACTTC. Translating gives CASSSGTSGRAAYEQYF.

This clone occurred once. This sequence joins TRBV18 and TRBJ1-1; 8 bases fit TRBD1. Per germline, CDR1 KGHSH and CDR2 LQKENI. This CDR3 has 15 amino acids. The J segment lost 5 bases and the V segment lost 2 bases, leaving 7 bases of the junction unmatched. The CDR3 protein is CASSPATGAGTEAFF. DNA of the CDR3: TGTGCCAGCTCACCAGCGACAGGGGCTGGGACTGAAGCTTTCTTT. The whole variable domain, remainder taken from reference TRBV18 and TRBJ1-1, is NAGVMQNPRHLVRRRGQEARLRCSPMKGHSHVYWYRQLPEEGLKFMVYLQKENIIDESGMPKERFSAEFPKEGPSILRIQQVVRGDSAAYFCASSPATGAGTEAFFGQGTRLTVV.

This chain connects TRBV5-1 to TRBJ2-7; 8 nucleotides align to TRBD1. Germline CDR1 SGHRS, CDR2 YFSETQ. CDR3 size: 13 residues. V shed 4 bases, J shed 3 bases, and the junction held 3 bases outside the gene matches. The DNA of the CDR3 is TGCGCCAGCAGCCGGGACAGGCGCTACGAGCAGTACTTC. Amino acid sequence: CASSRDRRYEQYF.

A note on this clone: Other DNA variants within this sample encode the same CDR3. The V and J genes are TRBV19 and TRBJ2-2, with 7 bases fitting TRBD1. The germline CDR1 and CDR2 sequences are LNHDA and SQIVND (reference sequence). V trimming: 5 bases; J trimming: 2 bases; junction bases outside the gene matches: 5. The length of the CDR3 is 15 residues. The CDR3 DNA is TGTGCCAGTAGTTTACGGACAGGTAACACCGGGGAGCTGTTTTTT. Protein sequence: CASSLRTGNTGELFF.

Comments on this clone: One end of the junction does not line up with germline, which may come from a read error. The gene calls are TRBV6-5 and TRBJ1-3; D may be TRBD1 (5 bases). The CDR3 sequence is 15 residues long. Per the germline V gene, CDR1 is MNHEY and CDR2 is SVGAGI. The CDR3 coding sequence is TGTGCCAGCAGTAACTCGGGGCAGCTCGGAAACACCATATATTTT. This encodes CASSNSGQLGNTIYF.

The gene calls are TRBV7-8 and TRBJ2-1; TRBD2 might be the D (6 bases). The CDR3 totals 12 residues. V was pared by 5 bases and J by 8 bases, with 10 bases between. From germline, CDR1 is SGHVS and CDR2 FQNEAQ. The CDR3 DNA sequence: TGTGCCAGCAGCCAGACTAGTGATGAGCAGTTCTTC. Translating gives CASSQTSDEQFF.

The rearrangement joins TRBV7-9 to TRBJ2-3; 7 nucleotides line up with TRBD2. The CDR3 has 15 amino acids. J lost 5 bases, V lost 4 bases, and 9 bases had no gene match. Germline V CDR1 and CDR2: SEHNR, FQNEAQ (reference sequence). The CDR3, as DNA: TGTGCCAGCAGCTCCCGGGGGGTATTCGAAGATACGCAGTATTTT. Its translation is CASSSRGVFEDTQYF.

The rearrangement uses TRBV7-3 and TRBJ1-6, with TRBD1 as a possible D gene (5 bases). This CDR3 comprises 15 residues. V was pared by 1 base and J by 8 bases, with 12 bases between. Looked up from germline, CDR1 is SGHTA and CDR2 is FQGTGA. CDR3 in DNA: TGTGCCAGCAGCTTAAGAGGAGGGGAGTATTCACCCCTCCACTTT. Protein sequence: CASSLRGGEYSPLHF.

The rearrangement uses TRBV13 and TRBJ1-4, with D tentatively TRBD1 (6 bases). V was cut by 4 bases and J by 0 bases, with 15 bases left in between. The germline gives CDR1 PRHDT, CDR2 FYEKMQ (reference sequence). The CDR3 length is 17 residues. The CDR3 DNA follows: TGTGCCAGCAGCTCACTAAAACAGGGAGCAACTAATGAAAAACTGTTTTTT. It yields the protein CASSSLKQGATNEKLFF. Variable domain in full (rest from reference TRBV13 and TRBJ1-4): AAGVIQSPRHLIKEKRETATLKCYPIPRHDTVYWYQQGPGQDPQFLISFYEKMQSDKGSIPDRFSAQQFSDYHSELNMSSLELGDSALYFCASSSLKQGATNEKLFFGSGTQLSVL.

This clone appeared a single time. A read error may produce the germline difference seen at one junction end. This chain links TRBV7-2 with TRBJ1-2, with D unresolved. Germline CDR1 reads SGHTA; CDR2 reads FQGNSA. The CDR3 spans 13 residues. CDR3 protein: CASSLALGGPSSF. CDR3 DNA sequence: TGTGCCAGCAGCTTAGCGCTTGGCGGTCCGTCGTCCTTC.

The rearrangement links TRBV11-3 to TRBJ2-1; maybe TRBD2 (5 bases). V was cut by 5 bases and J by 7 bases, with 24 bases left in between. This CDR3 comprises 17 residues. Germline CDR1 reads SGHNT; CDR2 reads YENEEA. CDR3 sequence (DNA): TGTGCCAGCAGCCACCGGAGGTCTCCTCTAGATTATAATGAGCAGTTCTTC. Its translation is CASSHRRSPLDYNEQFF.